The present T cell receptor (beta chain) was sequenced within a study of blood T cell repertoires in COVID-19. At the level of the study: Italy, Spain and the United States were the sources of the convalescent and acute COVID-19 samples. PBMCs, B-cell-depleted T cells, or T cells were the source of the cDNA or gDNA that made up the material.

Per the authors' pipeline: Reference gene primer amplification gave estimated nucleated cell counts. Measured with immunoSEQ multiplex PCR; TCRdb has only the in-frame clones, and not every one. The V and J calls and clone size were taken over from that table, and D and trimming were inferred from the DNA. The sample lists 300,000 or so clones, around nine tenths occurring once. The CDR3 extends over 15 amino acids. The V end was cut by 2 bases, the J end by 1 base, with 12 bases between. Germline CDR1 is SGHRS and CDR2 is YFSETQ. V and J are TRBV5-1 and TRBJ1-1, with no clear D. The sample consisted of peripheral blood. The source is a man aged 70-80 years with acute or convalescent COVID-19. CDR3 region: CASSLQILGNTEAFF. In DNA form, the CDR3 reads TGCGCCAGCAGCTTACAAATCCTAGGGAACACTGAAGCTTTCTTT.